A single sample is the source of the 26 T cell receptor beta chains below, sequenced in a study of Ad26.COV2.S vaccination and SARS-CoV-2 variants. The repertoire was sequenced with immunoSEQ multiplex PCR; TCRdb's copy has only in-frame clones and lacks some. The data hold a few hundred thousand clones, with around 90% observed a single time. Treatment denoted: about 20 received Ad26.COV2.S at low or high dose, single or two shots; a few received placebo; per-sample allocation not given. Day 63 after the first injection of vaccine or placebo was the sampling time. The sample was peripheral blood, taken in a trial of Ad26.COV2.S vaccine versus placebo. The receptors here all came from a person aged 18 to 65 who received the Ad26.COV2.S COVID-19 vaccine or a placebo.

The rearrangement joins TRBV12-2 to TRBJ1-2; the D segment call TRBD1 is taken from the table without a DNA check. TRBV12-2 is shown as a pseudogene. The CDR3 totals 15 residues. In DNA, the CDR3 is TGTGCAAGTCGGGGCCGACAGGGATCTAACTATGGCTACACCTTC. This codes for CASRGRQGSNYGYTF.

This sequence joins TRBV7-2 and TRBJ1-3; possible D gene TRBD1, 5 bases. This CDR3 has 18 residues. The germline V and J ends were trimmed by 1 base and 4 bases, with 20 bases remaining between them. The V gene's germline CDR1 is SGHTA and CDR2 FQGNSA. CDR3 in amino acids: CASSLGAGATGSGNTIYF. The CDR3 bases are TGTGCCAGCAGCTTAGGCGCCGGGGCCACAGGTTCAGGAAACACCATATATTTT.

V and J are TRBV5-1 and TRBJ2-3; D possibly corresponds to TRBD2 (6 bases). The CDR3 is made up of 15 amino acids. The germline V gene has CDR1 SGHRS and CDR2 YFSETQ. V gave up 3 bases and J gave up 6 bases, with 17 bases separating them. The CDR3 nucleotides read TGCGCCAGCAGCTCGCTGCGACTAGGGGTGGATACGCAGTATTTT. Its translation: CASSSLRLGVDTQYF.

The chain couples TRBV5-1 to TRBJ1-1; TRBD1 matches 8 bases. CDR1 is SGHRS and CDR2 is YFSETQ in the germline V gene. After removal of 6 bases from V and 0 bases from J, the junction contained 7 bases not matched to a gene. CDR3 length: 15 residues. This chain's CDR3 is CASTTAGGLNTEAFF. Written as DNA, the CDR3 is TGCGCCAGCACCACGGCAGGGGGCCTGAACACTGAAGCTTTCTTT.

The chain combines TRBV19 with TRBJ2-2; D call uncertain. Germline CDR1 LNHDA, CDR2 SQIVND (reference sequence). This CDR3 contains 13 residues. With 2 bases removed from V and 6 bases from J, the gap between germline ends came to 7 bases. For the CDR3, the DNA is TGTGCCAGTAGTATATCCCCCTCCGGGGAGCTGTTTTTT. Translated, it gives CASSISPSGELFF.

J is TRBJ2-7 and V is TRBV24-1; TRBD1 might be the D (5 bases). This CDR3 comprises 12 residues. Germline CDR1 is KGHDR and CDR2 is SFDVKD. Trimming pared 9 bases from V and 8 bases from J, leaving 16 bases between. This CDR3 is CATADSSRKQYF. The CDR3 DNA reads as TGTGCCACCGCTGACAGCTCCCGCAAGCAGTACTTC.

In this sample, this clone turned up once. The chain recombines TRBV6-2 or TRBV6-3 with TRBJ2-3; D may be TRBD2 (6 bases). There are 14 residues in the CDR3. V was trimmed by 5 bases and J by 3 bases, leaving 12 bases between them. Germline V lookup: CDR1 MNHEY, CDR2 SVGEGT. The CDR3 DNA is TGTGCCAGCAGTAAGACTAGTGCGACAGATACGCAGTATTTT. Protein: CASSKTSATDTQYF.

This sequence joins TRBV19 and TRBJ1-1; the D gene is possibly TRBD1 (6 bases). This CDR3 spans 15 amino acids. Per germline, CDR1 LNHDA and CDR2 SQIVND (reference sequence). Trimming cost V 4 bases and J 5 bases, with 17 bases left between them. The CDR3 region has the DNA TGTGCCAGTAGTACAGGGAATACTAGGGGGACTGAAGCTTTCTTT. It yields the protein CASSTGNTRGTEAFF.

The J gene is TRBJ2-3, the V gene TRBV12-3 or TRBV12-4, with TRBD2 as a possible D gene (6 bases). The V end was cut by 7 bases, the J end by 5 bases, with 10 bases between. The CDR3 runs to 12 residues. Here the CDR3 reads CASKGGGDTQYF. The DNA for the CDR3 is TGTGCCAGCAAGGGAGGCGGAGATACGCAGTATTTT.

The sample holds one count of this clone. J is TRBJ2-5 and V is TRBV12-5; a possible D gene is TRBD1 (6 bases). In germline, CDR1 is LGHNT, CDR2 FRNRAP. This CDR3 has 15 amino acids. V gave up 5 bases and J gave up 2 bases, with 15 bases separating them. The CDR3 DNA reads TGTGCTAGTGGTCCCGCAGGGGCGAAACAAGAGACCCAGTACTTC. Amino acid sequence: CASGPAGAKQETQYF.

This sequence joins TRBV7-2 and TRBJ1-2, with 9 bases identical to TRBD1. Germline V lookup: CDR1 SGHTA, CDR2 FQGNSA. The CDR3 is 16 amino acids. V lost 5 bases and J lost 4; bases outside the gene matches: 11. CDR3 DNA sequence: TGTGCCAGCAGCGAACCGGGACAGGGTTTTTCCTATGGCTACACCTTC. Translated: CASSEPGQGFSYGYTF.

A word on this clone: This specimen includes other DNA sequences encoding the same CDR3. The V call is TRBV4-2, the J call TRBJ2-1; 15 bases are a match to TRBD2. In germline, CDR1 is LGHNA, CDR2 YNFKEQ. The CDR3 has 18 amino acids. V shed 0 bases and J 4 bases; nucleotides not matched to a gene: 4. In DNA form, the CDR3 reads TGTGCCAGCAGCCAAGACCCCGGACTAGCGGGAGGGTACAATGAGCAGTTCTTC. Amino acid sequence: CASSQDPGLAGGYNEQFF.

This chain joins TRBV9 and TRBJ2-3; possible D gene TRBD2, 6 bases. The CDR3 is 15 amino acids. Trimming shortened V by 2 bases and J by 0 bases, and 10 bases separated the two germline ends. CDR1 is SGDLS and CDR2 is YYNGEE in the germline V gene. The CDR3 sequence: CASSVSGLSTDTQYF. As DNA, the CDR3 is TGTGCCAGCAGCGTTTCGGGACTCAGCACAGATACGCAGTATTTT.

The V call is TRBV9, the J call TRBJ2-3; D unresolved. The CDR3 consists of 15 residues. Germline V gene sequence: CDR1 SGDLS, CDR2 YYNGEE. Trimming pared 3 bases from V and 4 bases from J, leaving 15 bases between. CDR3 region: CASSGTPTEPDTQYF. For the CDR3, the DNA is TGTGCCAGCAGCGGAACCCCTACAGAACCAGATACGCAGTATTTT.

V gene TRBV6-6 combines with J gene TRBJ1-2; 7 bases are shared with TRBD1. The V and J ends lost 6 bases and 4 bases, in that order; junction bases with no gene match: 8. Germline V gene sequence: CDR1 MNHNY, CDR2 SVGAGI (reference sequence). The CDR3 sequence is 14 residues long. The CDR3 protein is CASRDRQGRYGYTF. The DNA of the CDR3 is TGTGCCAGCAGGGACAGACAGGGACGCTATGGCTACACCTTC.

J is TRBJ2-3 and V is TRBV27; 9 nucleotides match TRBD2. The germline V gene encodes CDR1 MNHEY and CDR2 SMNVEV (reference sequence). With 8 bases clipped from V and 3 bases from J, the junction kept 9 bases outside the gene matches. The length of the CDR3 is 15 residues. CDR3 sequence: CASGGSGLATDTQYF. CDR3 nucleotides: TGTGCCAGCGGGGGCTCGGGACTAGCAACAGATACGCAGTATTTT.

This chain joins TRBV12-5 and TRBJ2-7; tentative D call: TRBD2 (7 bases). The V end lost 5 bases, the J end lost 4 bases, and 30 bases lay between the germline ends. There are 19 residues in the CDR3. CDR1 and CDR2 (germline): LGHNT, FRNRAP. The CDR3 loop reads CASGKGGPILGGRFYEQYF. CDR3 DNA sequence: TGTGCTAGTGGTAAGGGGGGTCCAATACTGGGAGGGCGTTTTTACGAGCAGTACTTC.

The chain carries TRBV7-2 and TRBJ1-6; D remains ambiguous. The ends were cut back, 5 bases at V and 5 bases at J, with 13 bases in the middle. CDR3 size: 15 residues. CDR1 is SGHTA, CDR2 FQGNSA, per germline. CDR3 in DNA: TGTGCCAGCAGCGCACCGGGAGGAAATAATTCACCCCTCCACTTT. Translation: CASSAPGGNNSPLHF. Using reference TRBV7-2 and TRBJ1-6 for the parts outside the CDR3, the full variable domain is GAGVSQSPSNKVTEKGKDVELRCDPISGHTALYWYRQSLGQGLEFLIYFQGNSAPDKSGLPSDRFSAERTGGSVSTLTIQRTQQEDSAVYLCASSAPGGNNSPLHFGNGTRLTVT.

This clone appeared a single time. J is TRBJ1-3 and V is TRBV20-1; D not resolved. This CDR3 comprises 11 residues. Germline CDR1 reads DFQATT; CDR2 reads SNEGSKA (reference sequence). V gave up 3 bases and J gave up 4 bases, with 4 bases separating them. The CDR3 DNA reads TGCAGTGCTAGTCAAGGAAACACCATATATTTT. As protein: CSASQGNTIYF.

The chain couples TRBV19 to TRBJ1-5, with D unresolved. The CDR3 totals 14 residues. The V gene's germline CDR1 is LNHDA and CDR2 SQIVND (reference sequence). V dropped 2 bases and J dropped 3 bases, with 8 bases sitting between them. CDR3 sequence (DNA): TGTGCCAGTAGTATAAGTACTACCAATCAGCCCCAGCATTTT. Its protein is CASSISTTNQPQHF.

The chain carries TRBV6-5 and TRBJ2-1; TRBD2 matches at 12 bases. This CDR3 contains 15 residues. Germline V gives CDR1 MNHEY, CDR2 SVGAGI. V shed 10 bases and J 4 bases; nucleotides not matched to a gene: 8. The CDR3 spells CATYAGLAGYNEQFF. In DNA, the CDR3 is TGTGCCACCTACGCGGGACTAGCGGGTTACAATGAGCAGTTCTTC.

The rearrangement uses TRBV7-9 and TRBJ2-3; 10 bases are a match to TRBD1. The germline gives CDR1 SEHNR, CDR2 FQNEAQ (reference sequence). The CDR3 has 17 amino acids. V lost 3 bases, J lost 4 bases, and 10 bases stayed unmatched. CDR3 amino acids: CASSFGIDRGRSDTQYF. CDR3 sequence (DNA): TGTGCCAGCAGCTTCGGAATCGACAGGGGGCGCTCAGATACGCAGTATTTT.

The chain employs TRBV5-5 and TRBJ1-3; D not resolved. Germline loops: CDR1 SGHKS, CDR2 YYEKEE (reference sequence). V was shortened by 1 base and J by 0 bases, with 8 bases between the two germline ends. The CDR3 loop spans 15 amino acids. CDR3 in amino acids: CASSLWPLSGNTIYF. The CDR3 DNA sequence: TGTGCCAGCAGCTTGTGGCCGCTCTCTGGAAACACCATATATTTT.

The rearrangement uses TRBV18 and TRBJ2-1; 8 nucleotides agree with TRBD1. Germline lookup yields CDR1 KGHSH and CDR2 LQKENI. After removal of 2 bases from V and 3 bases from J, the junction contained 6 bases not matched to a gene. The CDR3 is 16 residues long. CDR3 sequence (DNA): TGTGCCAGCTCACCAACCAGGGGGCAGGACTACAATGAGCAGTTCTTC. Amino acids: CASSPTRGQDYNEQFF.

A remark on this clone: The sample has other DNA sequences that encode this CDR3 too. This rearrangement joins TRBV27 to TRBJ2-7, with TRBD2 identical over 9 bases. Germline assignment: CDR1 MNHEY and CDR2 SMNVEV (reference sequence). This CDR3 comprises 13 residues. V dropped 3 bases and J dropped 4; count of bases not matched to a gene: 1. The CDR3 region has the DNA TGTGCCAGCAGTTTTAGCGGGAGTTACGAGCAGTACTTC. Its translation: CASSFSGSYEQYF.

The V and J genes are TRBV5-1 and TRBJ1-2; TRBD1 matches at 10 bases. Germline values: CDR1 SGHRS, CDR2 YFSETQ. The trim removed 0 bases at V and 8 bases at J, leaving 4 bases unmatched. The CDR3 extends over 14 amino acids. The CDR3 nucleotides read TGCGCCAGCAGCTTGGGGTGGACAGGGGGAGGCTACACCTTC. Encoded protein: CASSLGWTGGGYTF.